This T cell receptor (beta chain) was identified during a study of OX40 agonist ivuxolimab in advanced cancers. Overall study context: The mean age was roughly 60 years, ranging from about 23 to 79, with roughly four fifths of participants male. Allowance was made for prior anti-PD-1, anti-PD-L1 or anti-CTLA-4 therapy, and roughly 40% had some. Findings and limits, study-wide: In the expanded peripheral T cells, antigen specificity was never determined.

CDR1 LGHNA and CDR2 YNFKEQ come from the germline V gene. This CDR3 contains 14 residues. Clones were sequenced by immunoSEQ multiplex PCR, and TCRdb holds only the in-frame ones, with some missing. The table lists 40,000 or so clones, roughly 91% of them singletons. On this clone: Its specificity is unknown. One end of the junction fails to match germline, which may point to a read error.

This receptor was identified in an adult with an advanced solid tumor such as melanoma, head and neck, liver or kidney cancer. The chain has TRBV4-2 and TRBJ1-1; D unclear. This material consisted of CD4+ or CD8+ T cells sorted from blood, taken in a trial of the OX40 agonist ivuxolimab. CDR3 sequence (DNA): TGTGCCAGCAGCCAAGATTTGGGGAACGCTGAAGCTTTCTTT. It encodes CASSQDLGNAEAFF.